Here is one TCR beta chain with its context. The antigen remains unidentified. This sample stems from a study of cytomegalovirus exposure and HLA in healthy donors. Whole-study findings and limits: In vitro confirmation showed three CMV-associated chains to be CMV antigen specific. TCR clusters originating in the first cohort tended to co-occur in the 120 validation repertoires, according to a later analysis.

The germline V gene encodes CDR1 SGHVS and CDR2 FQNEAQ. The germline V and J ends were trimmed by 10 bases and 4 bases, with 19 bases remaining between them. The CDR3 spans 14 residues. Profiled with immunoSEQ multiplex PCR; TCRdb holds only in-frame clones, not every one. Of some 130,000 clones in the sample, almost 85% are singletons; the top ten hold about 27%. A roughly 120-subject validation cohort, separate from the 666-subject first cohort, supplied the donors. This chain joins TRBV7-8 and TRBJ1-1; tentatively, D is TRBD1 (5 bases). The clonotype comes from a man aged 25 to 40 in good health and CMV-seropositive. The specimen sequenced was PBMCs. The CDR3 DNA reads TGTGCCACCCAATTCCAGGGCAGGGCCACTGAAGCTTTCTTT. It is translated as CATQFQGRATEAFF.